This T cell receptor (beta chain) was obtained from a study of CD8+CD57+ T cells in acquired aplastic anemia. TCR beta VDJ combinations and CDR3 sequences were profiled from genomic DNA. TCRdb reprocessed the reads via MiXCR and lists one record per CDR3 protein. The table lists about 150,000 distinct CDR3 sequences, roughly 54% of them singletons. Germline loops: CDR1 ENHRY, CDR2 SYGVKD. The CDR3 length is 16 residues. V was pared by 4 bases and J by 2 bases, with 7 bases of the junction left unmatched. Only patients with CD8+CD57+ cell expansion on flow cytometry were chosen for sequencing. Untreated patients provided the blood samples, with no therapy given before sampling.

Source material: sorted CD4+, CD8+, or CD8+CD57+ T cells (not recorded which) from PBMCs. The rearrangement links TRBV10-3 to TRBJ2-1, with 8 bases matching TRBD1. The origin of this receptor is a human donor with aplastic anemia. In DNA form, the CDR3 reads TGTGCCATCAGTGCTCCAGGGGGCGTCGCCTACAATGAGCAGTTCTTC. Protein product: CAISAPGGVAYNEQFF.